Each of the 12 T cell receptor beta chains below was sequenced from the same sample in a study of Ad26.COV2.S vaccination and SARS-CoV-2 variants. Repertoires were generated with immunoSEQ multiplex PCR, while TCRdb's copy carries only in-frame clones and drops some. Among over 400,000 clones listed, about nine tenths were seen once. The sample's treatment: 19 received Ad26.COV2.S at low or high dose, single or two shots; about 5 received placebo; per-sample allocation not given. Collection of the samples took place on day 63 after the first injection of vaccine or placebo. Specimen: peripheral blood, collected in a trial of Ad26.COV2.S vaccine versus placebo. Receptors originate from a person between 18 and 65 years old who received the Ad26.COV2.S COVID-19 vaccine or a placebo.

The CDR3 spells CASALAGAYEQYF. In nucleotides, the CDR3 is TGTGCCAGCGCACTAGCGGGGGCCTACGAGCAGTACTTC. V gene TRBV27 combines with J gene TRBJ2-7, with TRBD2 matching over 11 bases. In germline, CDR1 is MNHEY, CDR2 SMNVEV (reference sequence). Trimming cost V 8 bases and J 2 bases; bases outside gene matches: 2. The CDR3 length is 13 residues.

This clone occurred once. CDR3 amino acids: CASSERTGPYNEQFF. CDR3 bases: TGTGCCAGCAGTGAAAGGACAGGGCCTTACAATGAGCAGTTCTTC. The V gene is TRBV2, the J gene TRBJ2-1, with 8 bases identical to TRBD1. V gave up 2 bases and J gave up 4 bases; unmatched junction bases: 4. This CDR3 spans 15 amino acids. Germline V gene sequence: CDR1 SNHLY, CDR2 FYNNEI.

This chain connects TRBV7-2 to TRBJ2-1; TRBD2 matches at 9 bases. CDR1 SGHTA and CDR2 FQGNSA come from the germline V gene. The CDR3 consists of 18 residues. V lost 5 bases to trimming and J lost 0 bases; unmatched junction nucleotides: 11. CDR3 DNA sequence: TGTGCCAGCAGCCCTCGTGGTCTAGCGGGGTACTCCTACAATGAGCAGTTCTTC. It codes for CASSPRGLAGYSYNEQFF.

The chain is built from TRBV7-9 and TRBJ2-7; the match to TRBD1 covers 7 bases. Trimming took 1 base from V and 7 from J; bases not matched to a gene: 10. The length of the CDR3 is 15 residues. Germline lookup yields CDR1 SEHNR and CDR2 FQNEAQ (reference sequence). The chain's CDR3 is CASSLVWTGSNEQYF. CDR3 nucleotides: TGTGCCAGCAGCTTAGTTTGGACAGGTTCTAATGAGCAGTACTTC.

The chain employs TRBV12-5 and TRBJ2-5, with TRBD1 matching over 9 bases. Germline-derived CDR1 and CDR2 are LGHNT and FRNRAP. The CDR3 is made up of 18 amino acids. V lost 0 bases and J lost 2; bases outside the gene matches: 10. The CDR3 loop is CASGLVWKSDRGQETQYF. CDR3 in DNA: TGTGCTAGTGGTTTGGTATGGAAGTCGGACAGGGGACAAGAGACCCAGTACTTC.

In this sample, this clone turned up a few times. CDR3 DNA: TGTGCCAGCAGTTACGGGGTGAGGAACTATGGCTACACCTTC. Its protein is CASSYGVRNYGYTF. V is TRBV6-2 or TRBV6-3 and J is TRBJ1-2; D is unclear. Germline-derived CDR1 and CDR2 are MNHEY and SVGEGT. V lost 2 bases and J lost 2, with 9 bases in between. This CDR3 spans 14 amino acids.

The CDR3 DNA is TGTGCCAGCAGGTGGTTGACAGGGGGGGACTGGGGCACTGAAGCTTTCTTT. Translation: CASRWLTGGDWGTEAFF. V is TRBV2 and J is TRBJ1-1, with 9 bases aligning to TRBD1. CDR1 is SNHLY, CDR2 FYNNEI, per germline. V lost 6 bases and J lost 4; bases outside the gene matches: 15. The CDR3 length is 17 residues.

V is TRBV24-1 and J is TRBJ1-4, with 7 bases identical to TRBD1. V was pared by 4 bases and J by 7 bases, with 8 bases of the junction left unmatched. CDR3 size: 15 residues. Looked up from germline, CDR1 is KGHDR and CDR2 is SFDVKD. The CDR3 sequence: CATSELTGRGEKLFF. The CDR3 DNA follows: TGTGCCACCAGTGAACTGACAGGGAGGGGTGAAAAACTGTTTTTT.

This chain links TRBV5-4 with TRBJ2-3, with a weak D call TRBD2 (5 bases). The CDR3 length is 16 residues. The V and J ends lost 0 bases and 5 bases respectively, with 16 bases between them. Germline V lookup: CDR1 SGHNT, CDR2 YYREEE (reference sequence). Here the CDR3 reads CASSLGELRLRDTQYF. CDR3 nucleotide sequence: TGTGCCAGCAGCTTGGGGGAGTTGAGGCTTCGAGATACGCAGTATTTT.

The chain joins TRBV4-3 to TRBJ2-2; TRBD1 matches at 7 bases. V was pared by 5 bases and J by 4 bases, with 10 bases of the junction left unmatched. The germline CDR1 and CDR2 sequences are LGHNA and YSLEER. This CDR3 has 16 amino acids. This chain's CDR3 is CASSLGGYPTTGELFF. CDR3 nucleotide sequence: TGCGCCAGCAGCTTAGGGGGCTACCCGACCACCGGGGAGCTGTTTTTT.

The CDR3 is CASSLVRGGSLEQYF. The CDR3 nucleotides are TGTGCCAGCAGTTTAGTGCGGGGTGGTAGTTTAGAGCAGTACTTC. The rearrangement joins TRBV28 to TRBJ2-7; D is possibly TRBD2 (6 bases). Germline-derived CDR1 and CDR2 are MDHEN and SYDVKM. V lost 2 bases to trimming and J lost 7 bases, with 18 bases between them. The CDR3 loop spans 15 amino acids. The whole variable domain, remainder taken from reference TRBV28 and TRBJ2-7, is DVKVTQSSRYLVKRTGEKVFLECVQDMDHENMFWYRQDPGLGLRLIYFSYDVKMKEKGDIPEGYSVSREKKERFSLILESASTNQTSMYLCASSLVRGGSLEQYFGPGTRLTVT.

CDR3 sequence reads: CASSPTENTEAFF. Here the CDR3 DNA reads TGCGCCAGCAGCCCGACAGAGAACACTGAAGCTTTCTTT. The chain employs TRBV4-3 and TRBJ1-1, with a weak D call TRBD1 (5 bases). The V end was cut by 4 bases, the J end by 1 base, with 7 bases between. From germline, CDR1 is LGHNA and CDR2 YSLEER. The CDR3 length is 13 residues.